The 27 T cell receptor beta chains presented below share a single source sample, sequenced in a study of blood T cell repertoires in COVID-19. Clones were read by immunoSEQ multiplex PCR, and TCRdb kept only the in-frame ones, dropping some. Counted here are approximately 170,000 clones, approximately 87% occurring once; the ten biggest clones make up 3.7%. Sample: peripheral blood. The origin of the receptors is a young man with active or convalescent COVID-19.

The rearrangement joins TRBV5-1 to TRBJ2-1; TRBD1 agrees at 7 bases. The V gene end was trimmed by 7 bases and the J gene end by 4 bases; junction bases not matched to a gene: 11. The V gene's germline CDR1 is SGHRS and CDR2 YFSETQ. There are 15 residues in the CDR3. The CDR3 spells CASQTGQRLYNEQFF. The CDR3 DNA reads TGCGCCAGCCAGACGGGACAGCGACTATACAATGAGCAGTTCTTC.

The chain combines TRBV27 with TRBJ1-2; D might be TRBD1 (6 bases). Trimming shortened V by 2 bases and J by 6 bases, and 16 bases separated the two germline ends. This CDR3 region has 15 residues. The V gene's germline CDR1 is MNHEY and CDR2 SMNVEV (reference sequence). The CDR3 sequence: CASSLQDSSSDGYTF. As DNA, the CDR3 is TGTGCCAGCAGTTTACAGGACAGCTCAAGTGATGGCTACACCTTC.

The chain is built from TRBV18 and TRBJ1-2, with 11 nucleotides matching TRBD1. Germline values: CDR1 KGHSH, CDR2 LQKENI. The CDR3 extends over 15 amino acids. Unmatched junction bases numbered 1, after V lost 0 bases and J lost 4 bases. The CDR3 protein is CASSPPGQGGYGYTF. The CDR3 DNA is TGTGCCAGCTCACCACCGGGACAGGGGGGCTATGGCTACACCTTC.

V is TRBV6-6 and J is TRBJ1-2, with 8 bases lining up with TRBD1. Looked up from germline, CDR1 is MNHNY and CDR2 is SVGAGI (reference sequence). V was pared by 6 bases and J by 0 bases, with 6 bases of the junction left unmatched. The CDR3 is made up of 15 amino acids. CDR3 bases: TGTGCCAGCAGCCAGACAGGGGCCGCTAACTATGGCTACACCTTC. This gives the protein CASSQTGAANYGYTF.

The V gene is TRBV7-6, the J gene TRBJ2-7; TRBD1 aligns across 9 bases. Germline-derived CDR1 and CDR2 are SGHVS and FNYEAQ. CDR3 size: 15 residues. Unmatched junction bases numbered 7, after V lost 1 base and J lost 6 bases. Here the CDR3 reads CASSLVRDRVSEQYF. The DNA for the CDR3 is TGTGCCAGCAGCTTAGTCCGGGACAGGGTGTCCGAGCAGTACTTC.

This chain uses TRBV30 with TRBJ1-2; weak D call: TRBD1 (5 bases). The CDR3 totals 14 residues. The V and J ends lost 3 bases and 4 bases respectively, with 15 bases between them. Looked up from germline, CDR1 is GTSNPN and CDR2 is SVGIG (reference sequence). The CDR3 is CAWRGRETFYGYTF. CDR3 DNA: TGTGCCTGGAGGGGCAGGGAAACCTTCTATGGCTACACCTTC.

A few counts support this clone. The rearrangement links TRBV5-1 to TRBJ2-7, with TRBD2 identical over 9 bases. The CDR3 totals 15 residues. Looked up from germline, CDR1 is SGHRS and CDR2 is YFSETQ. V lost 1 base, J lost 4 bases, and 6 bases stayed unmatched. Written as DNA, the CDR3 is TGCGCCAGCAGCTTGAAAGCTAGCGGGATTTACGAGCAGTACTTC. Its protein product is CASSLKASGIYEQYF.

The V and J genes are TRBV10-3 and TRBJ2-1; 7 nucleotides match TRBD1. Germline CDR1 and CDR2: ENHRY and SYGVKD. The CDR3 runs to 12 residues. The V gene end was trimmed by 10 bases and the J gene end by 5 bases; junction bases not matched to a gene: 5. The CDR3 protein is CATLQGHNEQFF. Here the CDR3 DNA reads TGTGCCACTTTACAGGGGCACAATGAGCAGTTCTTC.

This sequence joins TRBV19 and TRBJ1-1, with TRBD1 matching 10 bases. The CDR3 sequence is 15 residues long. The V gene's germline CDR1 is LNHDA and CDR2 SQIVND (reference sequence). J lost 7 bases, V lost 3 bases, and 8 bases had no gene match. CDR3 residues: CASSIVGQGGNEAFF. The CDR3 DNA reads TGTGCCAGTAGTATCGTCGGACAGGGGGGGAATGAAGCTTTCTTT.

The chain couples TRBV7-2 to TRBJ2-3; tentative D call: TRBD2 (6 bases). This CDR3 contains 13 residues. Trimming shortened V by 0 bases and J by 8 bases, and 9 bases separated the two germline ends. Germline V gene lookup returns CDR1 SGHTA and CDR2 FQGNSA. In DNA form, the CDR3 reads TGTGCCAGCAGCTTAGCGCGAGCGGGTACGCAGTATTTT. Residues: CASSLARAGTQYF.

The chain links TRBV19 to TRBJ1-2; no clear D. Trimming stripped 1 base from V and 2 bases from J, with 11 bases between. Germline CDR1 LNHDA, CDR2 SQIVND (reference sequence). The CDR3 is 15 residues long. CDR3 coding DNA: TGTGCCAGTAGTATAGGCCCACTAAACAACTATGGCTACACCTTC. As protein: CASSIGPLNNYGYTF.

In this sample, this clone turned up once. This rearrangement joins TRBV27 to TRBJ1-1; no clear D gene. CDR1 and CDR2 from the germline V gene are MNHEY and SMNVEV (reference sequence). The V gene lost 6 bases and the J gene lost 11 bases, with 22 bases spanning the gap. This CDR3 contains 14 residues. CDR3 bases: TGTGCCAGCAGCCCCGACCCCCCGGGGATTACGGCTTTCTTT. Amino acids: CASSPDPPGITAFF.

This sequence joins TRBV5-1 and TRBJ2-5, with 8 bases that match TRBD2. Germline CDR1 is SGHRS and CDR2 is YFSETQ. Unmatched junction bases numbered 7, after V lost 5 bases and J lost 1 base. The CDR3 consists of 15 residues. CDR3 coding DNA: TGCGCCAGCAGAAGGAGCGGGGGATTCCAAGAGACCCAGTACTTC. Translation gives CASRRSGGFQETQYF.

This clone was detected only a few times. V gene TRBV7-8 combines with J gene TRBJ1-1; 8 bases fit TRBD1. CDR1 is SGHVS and CDR2 is FQNEAQ in the germline V gene. The V gene end was trimmed by 0 bases and the J gene end by 7 bases; junction bases not matched to a gene: 4. The CDR3 contains 14 residues. The CDR3 DNA sequence: TGTGCCAGCAGCTTAGCTGGGACAGGATTTGAAGCTTTCTTT. This encodes CASSLAGTGFEAFF.

This clone was observed a single time. The chain carries TRBV5-1 and TRBJ1-2, with D possibly being TRBD1 (6 bases). CDR1 SGHRS and CDR2 YFSETQ come from the germline V gene. V lost 4 bases, J lost 1 base, and 14 bases lay in between. This CDR3 comprises 15 residues. This CDR3 is CASSEPGQSNYGYTF. CDR3 sequence (DNA): TGCGCCAGCAGCGAGCCCGGACAGAGTAACTATGGCTACACCTTC.

This clone turned up a few times. CDR3 residues: CASSKMAGSYNEQFF. The CDR3 DNA sequence: TGTGCCAGCAGCAAAATGGCGGGCTCCTACAATGAGCAGTTCTTC. The chain recombines TRBV21-1 with TRBJ2-1; the table's D call TRBD2 went unverified against the DNA. TRBV21-1 is marked as a pseudogene. The CDR3 has 15 amino acids.

The genes are TRBV7-9 and TRBJ1-4; 8 nucleotides align to TRBD1. CDR1 is SEHNR and CDR2 is FQNEAQ in the germline V gene (reference sequence). Trimming took 5 bases from V and 6 from J; bases not matched to a gene: 8. There are 15 residues in the CDR3. CDR3: CASSQMTGAYEKLFF. The CDR3 nucleotides are TGTGCCAGCAGCCAAATGACAGGGGCGTATGAAAAACTGTTTTTT.

This chain links TRBV7-9 with TRBJ1-6; possibly TRBD1 for D (6 bases). The germline V gene encodes CDR1 SEHNR and CDR2 FQNEAQ (reference sequence). The CDR3 totals 15 residues. V lost 0 bases and J lost 9, with 12 bases in between. As DNA, the CDR3 is TGTGCCAGCAGCTTAGCTGAGACAGGACTTTCACCCCTCCACTTT. This encodes CASSLAETGLSPLHF. The full variable domain, its missing parts supplied by reference TRBV7-9 and TRBJ1-6, is DTGVSQNPRHKITKRGQNVTFRCDPISEHNRLYWYRQTLGQGPEFLTYFQNEAQLEKSRLLSDRFSAERPKGSFSTLEIQRTEQGDSAMYLCASSLAETGLSPLHFGNGTRLTVT.

This chain links TRBV7-2 with TRBJ1-2; 7 bases fit TRBD1. Germline CDR1 reads SGHTA; CDR2 reads FQGNSA. With 0 bases clipped from V and 6 bases from J, the junction kept 4 bases outside the gene matches. This CDR3 spans 14 amino acids. The CDR3 spells CASSLALGGNGYTF. CDR3 coding DNA: TGTGCCAGCAGCTTAGCGCTAGGGGGCAATGGCTACACCTTC. Drawing the rest from reference TRBV7-2 and TRBJ1-2, the complete variable domain is GAGVSQSPSNKVTEKGKDVELRCDPISGHTALYWYRQSLGQGLEFLIYFQGNSAPDKSGLPSDRFSAERTGGSVSTLTIQRTQQEDSAVYLCASSLALGGNGYTFGSGTRLTVV.

The chain combines TRBV9 with TRBJ2-3; no clear D gene. The CDR3 is 14 amino acids. V was trimmed by 0 bases and J by 3 bases, leaving 8 bases between them. Per germline, CDR1 SGDLS and CDR2 YYNGEE. The CDR3 loop is CASSVALVTDTQYF. For the CDR3, the DNA is TGTGCCAGCAGCGTAGCTCTCGTAACAGATACGCAGTATTTT. The variable domain in full, with the rest retrieved from reference TRBV9 and TRBJ2-3, is DSGVTQTPKHLITATGQRVTLRCSPRSGDLSVYWYQQSLDQGLQFLIQYYNGEERAKGNILERFSAQQFPDLHSELNLSSLELGDSALYFCASSVALVTDTQYFGPGTRLTVL.

This clone has a handful of counts. The chain combines TRBV14 with TRBJ1-1; 8 bases map to TRBD1. The J segment lost 13 bases and the V segment lost 2 bases, leaving 9 bases of the junction unmatched. The CDR3 runs to 13 residues. Germline V CDR1 and CDR2: SGHDN, FVKESK. CDR3 protein: CASSQLTGTGRFF. Here the CDR3 DNA reads TGTGCCAGCAGCCAATTAACCGGGACAGGTCGTTTCTTT.

V gene TRBV7-6 combines with J gene TRBJ1-5, with 9 bases matching TRBD1. Germline V gene lookup returns CDR1 SGHVS and CDR2 FNYEAQ. V was clipped by 1 base and J by 6 bases; unmatched bases: 7. The CDR3 loop spans 16 amino acids. In DNA, the CDR3 is TGTGCCAGCAGCTTAGGGGGGACAGGGACGGGTCAGCCCCAGCATTTT. The encoded protein is CASSLGGTGTGQPQHF.

The V and J genes are TRBV25-1 and TRBJ2-1; 9 nucleotides match TRBD2. CDR1 is MGHDK and CDR2 is SYGVNS in the germline V gene. The CDR3 runs to 13 residues. Trimming cost V 1 base and J 15 bases; bases outside gene matches: 7. The CDR3 coding sequence is TGTGCCAGCAGTGAATTCGGGACTAGCTCCCTGTTCTTC. It yields the protein CASSEFGTSSLFF.

The rearrangement links TRBV7-8 to TRBJ2-2, with D possibly being TRBD1 (6 bases). The V gene lost 3 bases and the J gene lost 0 bases, with 8 bases spanning the gap. Germline assignment: CDR1 SGHVS and CDR2 FQNEAQ. The CDR3 extends over 15 amino acids. The CDR3 spells CASSFRQANTGELFF. The CDR3 bases are TGTGCCAGCAGCTTCCGACAGGCGAACACCGGGGAGCTGTTTTTT.

The V gene is TRBV15, the J gene TRBJ1-1; D gene unclear. Trimming left V 1 base short and J 1 base short, with 7 bases between. CDR3 length: 14 residues. Germline CDR1 and CDR2: LNHNV and YYDKDF (reference sequence). CDR3 bases: TGTGCCACCAGCAGAGTTACAGCGAACACTGAAGCTTTCTTT. Translation: CATSRVTANTEAFF.

The chain carries TRBV11-2 and TRBJ2-1; the D gene is possibly TRBD2 (6 bases). The CDR3 length is 16 residues. The germline V gene encodes CDR1 SGHAT and CDR2 FQNNGV. Trimming left V 2 bases short and J 4 bases short, with 15 bases between. CDR3: CASSLSAGRGYNEQFF. The CDR3 coding sequence is TGTGCCAGCAGCTTATCTGCAGGGCGGGGATACAATGAGCAGTTCTTC.

J is TRBJ1-4 and V is TRBV7-9; 7 bases align to TRBD1. CDR1 is SEHNR, CDR2 FQNEAQ, per germline (reference sequence). Trimming removed 5 bases from V and 5 bases from J; junction bases left unmatched: 11. CDR3 length: 16 residues. As DNA, the CDR3 is TGTGCCAGCAGCCTCGCAAAGGGACAGCAGAATGAAAAACTGTTTTTT. This codes for CASSLAKGQQNEKLFF.